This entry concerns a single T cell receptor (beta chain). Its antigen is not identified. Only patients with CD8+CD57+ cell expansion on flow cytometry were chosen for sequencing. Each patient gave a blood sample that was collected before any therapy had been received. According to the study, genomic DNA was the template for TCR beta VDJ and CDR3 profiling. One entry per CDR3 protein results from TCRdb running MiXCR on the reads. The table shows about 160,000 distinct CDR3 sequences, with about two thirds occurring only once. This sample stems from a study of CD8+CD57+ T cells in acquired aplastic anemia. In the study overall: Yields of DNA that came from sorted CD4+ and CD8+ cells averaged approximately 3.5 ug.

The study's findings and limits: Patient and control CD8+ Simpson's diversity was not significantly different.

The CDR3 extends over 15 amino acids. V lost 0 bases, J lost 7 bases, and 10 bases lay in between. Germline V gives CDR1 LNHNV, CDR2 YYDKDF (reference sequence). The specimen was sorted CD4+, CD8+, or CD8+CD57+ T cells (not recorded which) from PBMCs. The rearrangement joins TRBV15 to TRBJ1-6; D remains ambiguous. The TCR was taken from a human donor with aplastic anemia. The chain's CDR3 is CATSRDQPGNSPLHF. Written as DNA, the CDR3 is TGTGCCACCAGCAGAGATCAACCGGGGAATTCACCCCTCCACTTT.